The 2 T cell receptor beta chains below come from one sample, sequenced in a study of T cell responses to AZD1222 COVID-19 vaccine (dated by TCRdb to about 2021). The library came from the immunoSEQ multiplex PCR assay. The clones in this table, taken by TCRdb from immuneACCESS, are in-frame only. Not every clone is retained; where verified, under half of the shortfall comes from an unresolved V gene, and the cause of the rest is unknown. This sample is represented by about 69,000 clones; roughly 80% of them were singletons. The ten largest clones add up to roughly 25% of the sample. In the paper's terms, the time point label means: about 28 days (+/-7) after the second vaccine dose. Material: peripheral blood, obtained 28 days after the second AZD1222 dose. The receptor set was obtained from an adult who received the AZD1222 COVID-19 vaccine.

The V call is TRBV9, the J call TRBJ2-3, with D hard to call. This CDR3 is built from 13 residues. V was pared by 3 bases and J by 0 bases, with 5 bases between. Germline loops: CDR1 SGDLS, CDR2 YYNGEE. CDR3 residues: CASSESSTDTQYF. As DNA, the CDR3 is TGTGCCAGCAGCGAGTCGAGCACAGATACGCAGTATTTT.

The V gene is TRBV6-4, the J gene TRBJ2-3, with D uncertain. Trimming pared 2 bases from V and 2 bases from J, leaving 8 bases between. This CDR3 is built from 14 residues. Germline CDR1 MRHNA, CDR2 SNTAGT. DNA for the CDR3: TGTGCCAGCAGTGACAACTCTAACACAGATACGCAGTATTTT. It specifies CASSDNSNTDTQYF.